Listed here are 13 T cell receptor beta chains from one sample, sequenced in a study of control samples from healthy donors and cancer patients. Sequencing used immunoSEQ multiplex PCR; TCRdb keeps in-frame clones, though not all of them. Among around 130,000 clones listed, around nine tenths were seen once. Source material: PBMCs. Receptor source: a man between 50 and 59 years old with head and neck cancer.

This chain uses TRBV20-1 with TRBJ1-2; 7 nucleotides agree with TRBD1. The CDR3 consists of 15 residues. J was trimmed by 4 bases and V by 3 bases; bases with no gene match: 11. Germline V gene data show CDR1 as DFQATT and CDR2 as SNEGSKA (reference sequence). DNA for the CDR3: TGCAGTGCTAGTTCCCCCCAGGCAGGGGGCTATGGCTACACCTTC. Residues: CSASSPQAGGYGYTF.

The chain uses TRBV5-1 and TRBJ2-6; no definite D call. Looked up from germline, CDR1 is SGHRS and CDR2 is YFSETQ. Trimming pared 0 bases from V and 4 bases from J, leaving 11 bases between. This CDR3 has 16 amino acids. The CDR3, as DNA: TGCGCCAGCAGCTTGGAGCTGGTCTCAGGGGCCAACGTCCTGACTTTC. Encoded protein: CASSLELVSGANVLTF. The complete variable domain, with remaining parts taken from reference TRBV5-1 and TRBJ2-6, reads KAGVTQTPRYLIKTRGQQVTLSCSPISGHRSVSWYQQTPGQGLQFLFEYFSETQRNKGNFPGRFSGRQFSNSRSEMNVSTLELGDSALYLCASSLELVSGANVLTFGAGSRLTVL.

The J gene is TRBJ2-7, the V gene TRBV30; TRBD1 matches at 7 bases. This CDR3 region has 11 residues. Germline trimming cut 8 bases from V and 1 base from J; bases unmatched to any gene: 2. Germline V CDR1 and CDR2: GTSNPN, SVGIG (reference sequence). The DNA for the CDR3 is TGTGCCGGGGGACAGTCCTACGAGCAGTACTTC. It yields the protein CAGGQSYEQYF.

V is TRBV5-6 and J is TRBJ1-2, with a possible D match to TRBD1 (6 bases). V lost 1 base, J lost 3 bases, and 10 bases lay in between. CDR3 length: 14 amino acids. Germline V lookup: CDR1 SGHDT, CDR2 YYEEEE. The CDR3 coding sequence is TGTGCCAGCAGCTTGAGGGGGAGGCACTATGGCTACACCTTC. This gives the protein CASSLRGRHYGYTF.

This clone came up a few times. The DNA for the CDR3 is TGTGCCAGCCTTCCAGGGGCTGGAAACACCATATATTTT. Its translation: CASLPGAGNTIYF. The rearrangement links TRBV2 to TRBJ1-3, with TRBD1 as a possible D gene (6 bases). The CDR3 covers 13 residues. Germline assignment: CDR1 SNHLY and CDR2 FYNNEI. V dropped 8 bases and J dropped 2 bases, with 10 bases sitting between them.

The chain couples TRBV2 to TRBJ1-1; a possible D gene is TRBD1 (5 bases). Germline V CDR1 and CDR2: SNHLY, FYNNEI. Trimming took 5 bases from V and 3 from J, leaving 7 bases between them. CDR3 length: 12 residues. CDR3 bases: TGTGCCAGCAGTACAGGCGACACTGAAGCTTTCTTT. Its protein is CASSTGDTEAFF.

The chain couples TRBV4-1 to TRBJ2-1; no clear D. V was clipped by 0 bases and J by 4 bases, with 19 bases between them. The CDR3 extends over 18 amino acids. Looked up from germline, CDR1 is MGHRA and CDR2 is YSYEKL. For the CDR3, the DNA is TGCGCCAGCAGCCAAGATACGGCAATGAGTCGTGGATACAATGAGCAGTTCTTC. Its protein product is CASSQDTAMSRGYNEQFF.

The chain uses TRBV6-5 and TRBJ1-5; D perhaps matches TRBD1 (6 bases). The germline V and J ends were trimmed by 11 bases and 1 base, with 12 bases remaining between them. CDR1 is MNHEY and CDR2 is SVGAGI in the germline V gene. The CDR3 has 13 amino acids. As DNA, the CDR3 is TGTGCCGTTGGGACATTCAGCAATCAGCCCCAGCATTTT. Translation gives CAVGTFSNQPQHF.

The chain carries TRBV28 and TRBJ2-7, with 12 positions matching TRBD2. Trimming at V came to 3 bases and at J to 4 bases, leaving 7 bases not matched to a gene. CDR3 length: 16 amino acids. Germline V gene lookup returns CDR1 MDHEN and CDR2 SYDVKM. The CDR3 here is CASSFGLAGGIYEQYF. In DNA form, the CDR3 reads TGTGCCAGCAGTTTCGGGCTAGCGGGAGGGATTTACGAGCAGTACTTC.

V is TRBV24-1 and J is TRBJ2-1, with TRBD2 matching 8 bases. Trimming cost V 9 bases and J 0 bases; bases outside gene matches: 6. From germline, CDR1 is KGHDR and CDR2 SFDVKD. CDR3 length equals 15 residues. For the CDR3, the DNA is TGTGCCACCGGCCTCGGGGGGGGCTCCTACAATGAGCAGTTCTTC. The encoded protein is CATGLGGGSYNEQFF.

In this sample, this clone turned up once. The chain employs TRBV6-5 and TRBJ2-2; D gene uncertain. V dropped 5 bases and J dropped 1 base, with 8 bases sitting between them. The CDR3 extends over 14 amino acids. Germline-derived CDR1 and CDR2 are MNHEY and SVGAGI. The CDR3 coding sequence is TGTGCCAGCAGTCCAGGCTGGAACACCGGGGAGCTGTTTTTT. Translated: CASSPGWNTGELFF.

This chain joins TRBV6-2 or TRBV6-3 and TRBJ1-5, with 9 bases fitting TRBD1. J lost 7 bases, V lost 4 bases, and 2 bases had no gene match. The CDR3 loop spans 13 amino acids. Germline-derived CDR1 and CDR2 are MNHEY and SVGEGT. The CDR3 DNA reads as TGTGCCAGCAGTTGGACAGGGGAACAGCCCCAGCATTTT. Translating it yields CASSWTGEQPQHF.

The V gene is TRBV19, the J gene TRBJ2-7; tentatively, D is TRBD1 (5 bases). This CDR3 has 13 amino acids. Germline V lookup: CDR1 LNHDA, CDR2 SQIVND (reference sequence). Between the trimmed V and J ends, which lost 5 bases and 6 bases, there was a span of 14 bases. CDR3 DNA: TGTGCCAGTAGTCAGGGTAGGAATCGCGAGCAGTACTTC. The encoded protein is CASSQGRNREQYF.